Below, 28 T cell receptor beta chains from the same sample are listed, as sequenced in a study of OX40 agonist ivuxolimab in advanced cancers. This table comes from immunoSEQ multiplex PCR, and its TCRdb copy is limited to in-frame clones, with some not included. The sample has roughly 79,000 clones, approximately 85% seen once. Source: CD4+ or CD8+ T cells sorted from blood, taken in a trial of the OX40 agonist ivuxolimab. These receptor sequences come from an adult with an advanced solid tumor such as melanoma, head and neck, liver or kidney cancer.

V and J are TRBV5-4 and TRBJ2-2, with TRBD2 identical over 8 bases. Germline-derived CDR1 and CDR2 are SGHNT and YYREEE (reference sequence). This CDR3 region has 15 residues. V dropped 4 bases and J dropped 7; count of bases not matched to a gene: 9. CDR3 amino acids: CASSPGRGEHGELFF. CDR3 DNA: TGTGCCAGCAGCCCCGGGCGGGGGGAGCACGGGGAGCTGTTTTTT. The full variable domain, with the rest looked up from reference TRBV5-4 and TRBJ2-2, is ETGVTQSPTHLIKTRGQQVTLRCSSQSGHNTVSWYQQALGQGPQFIFQYYREEENGRGNFPPRFSGLQFPNYSSELNVNALELDDSALYLCASSPGRGEHGELFFGEGSRLTVL.

This clone has just one count. This chain joins TRBV29-1 and TRBJ2-4; 8 positions agree with TRBD1. This CDR3 is 15 amino acids long. The V gene end was trimmed by 5 bases and the J gene end by 7 bases; junction bases not matched to a gene: 13. Looked up from germline, CDR1 is SQVTM and CDR2 is ANQGSEA. The CDR3 nucleotides are TGCAGCGTTCTGGACAGGGTAGCGAATAAGAACATTCAGTACTTC. Translating it yields CSVLDRVANKNIQYF. The whole variable domain, filled in from reference TRBV29-1 and TRBJ2-4, reads SAVISQKPSRDICQRGTSLTIQCQVDSQVTMMFWYRQQPGQSLTLIATANQGSEATYESGFVIDKFPISRPNLTFSTLTVSNMSPEDSSIYLCSVLDRVANKNIQYFGAGTRLSVL.

The chain couples TRBV5-1 to TRBJ2-1; 11 bases agree with TRBD1. The CDR3 loop spans 17 amino acids. Germline CDR1 is SGHRS and CDR2 is YFSETQ. Trimming at V came to 0 bases and at J to 7 bases, leaving 9 bases not matched to a gene. CDR3 coding DNA: TGCGCCAGCAGCTTGGTGGGACAGGGGGTTTTTTTGAATGAGCAGTTCTTC. It encodes CASSLVGQGVFLNEQFF.

The V gene is TRBV7-2, the J gene TRBJ2-2; TRBD2 aligns across 9 bases. Germline V CDR1 and CDR2: SGHTA, FQGNSA. Trimming at V came to 0 bases and at J to 3 bases, leaving 2 bases not matched to a gene. The CDR3 sequence is 16 residues long. CDR3 DNA: TGTGCCAGCAGCTTAGCGGGCGGGAGGGACACCGGGGAGCTGTTTTTT. Its translation is CASSLAGGRDTGELFF. Together with reference TRBV7-2 and TRBJ2-2, the CDR3 gives the full variable domain: GAGVSQSPSNKVTEKGKDVELRCDPISGHTALYWYRQSLGQGLEFLIYFQGNSAPDKSGLPSDRFSAERTGGSVSTLTIQRTQQEDSAVYLCASSLAGGRDTGELFFGEGSRLTVL.

The rearrangement links TRBV18 to TRBJ1-5, with no clear D. The ends were cut back, 3 bases at V and 3 bases at J, with 9 bases in the middle. The CDR3 sequence is 14 residues long. The V gene's germline CDR1 is KGHSH and CDR2 LQKENI. This CDR3 reads CASSPYSDNQPQHF. In DNA form, the CDR3 reads TGTGCCAGCTCACCCTACAGTGACAATCAGCCCCAGCATTTT. Full variable domain (remainder filled in from reference TRBV18 and TRBJ1-5): NAGVMQNPRHLVRRRGQEARLRCSPMKGHSHVYWYRQLPEEGLKFMVYLQKENIIDESGMPKERFSAEFPKEGPSILRIQQVVRGDSAAYFCASSPYSDNQPQHFGDGTRLSIL.

The chain uses TRBV10-3 and TRBJ2-3; 11 nucleotides line up with TRBD2. The CDR3 is 17 amino acids. Germline-derived CDR1 and CDR2 are ENHRY and SYGVKD. The V gene end was trimmed by 2 bases and the J gene end by 3 bases; junction bases not matched to a gene: 7. The CDR3 coding sequence is TGTGCCATCAGTGAGCCGACTACTAGCGGGAGTACAGATACGCAGTATTTT. Translation gives CAISEPTTSGSTDTQYF.

The genes are TRBV5-4 and TRBJ2-1; 10 nucleotides align to TRBD2. V lost 2 bases, J lost 4 bases, and 3 bases stayed unmatched. CDR1 is SGHNT, CDR2 YYREEE, per germline (reference sequence). The CDR3 contains 15 residues. CDR3 coding DNA: TGTGCCAGCAGCTTAGCGGGGGGGCGATACAATGAGCAGTTCTTC. As protein: CASSLAGGRYNEQFF.

The chain joins TRBV7-2 to TRBJ2-2; TRBD2 matches 7 bases. CDR1 is SGHTA, CDR2 FQGNSA, per germline. This CDR3 comprises 16 residues. With 5 bases clipped from V and 3 bases from J, the junction kept 9 bases outside the gene matches. This CDR3 is CASSLSRGEYTGELFF. CDR3 in DNA: TGTGCCAGCAGCCTCAGCCGGGGGGAGTACACCGGGGAGCTGTTTTTT.

The CDR3 DNA sequence: TGTGCCAGCTCACCACCGAGCGGGGAGCTGTTTTTT. It codes for CASSPPSGELFF. The rearrangement uses TRBV18 and TRBJ2-2, with no clear D. Germline assignment: CDR1 KGHSH and CDR2 LQKENI. The CDR3 runs to 12 residues. The germline V and J ends were trimmed by 0 bases and 7 bases, with 3 bases remaining between them. The whole variable domain, remainder taken from reference TRBV18 and TRBJ2-2, is NAGVMQNPRHLVRRRGQEARLRCSPMKGHSHVYWYRQLPEEGLKFMVYLQKENIIDESGMPKERFSAEFPKEGPSILRIQQVVRGDSAAYFCASSPPSGELFFGEGSRLTVL.

The V gene is TRBV6-5, the J gene TRBJ1-1; no clear D gene. Trimming left V 6 bases short and J 7 bases short, with 12 bases between. The CDR3 loop spans 12 amino acids. Germline CDR1 is MNHEY and CDR2 is SVGAGI. The CDR3 region is CASSVGNLEAFF. The CDR3 DNA reads TGTGCCAGCAGCGTAGGGAATCTTGAAGCTTTCTTT.

The rearrangement uses TRBV19 and TRBJ1-3, with no clear D. The CDR3 is 17 amino acids. The germline V gene has CDR1 LNHDA and CDR2 SQIVND (reference sequence). Trimming cost V 8 bases and J 0 bases, with 20 bases left between them. Here the CDR3 DNA reads TGTGCCAGTTCCGAGAGGACGGTGAGGTTCTCTGGAAACACCATATATTTT. This codes for CASSERTVRFSGNTIYF.

The rearrangement uses TRBV11-3 and TRBJ2-1, with D unclear. Germline CDR1 and CDR2: SGHNT and YENEEA. V was trimmed by 1 base and J by 8 bases, leaving 12 bases between them. The CDR3 is 14 residues long. The CDR3 coding sequence is TGTGCCAGCAGCTTAGCTCCCTCGGCGGATGAGCAGTTCTTC. Protein sequence: CASSLAPSADEQFF.

This clone is categorized as large. This chain uses TRBV28 with TRBJ2-7; TRBD2 aligns across 8 bases. This CDR3 spans 17 amino acids. CDR1 and CDR2 from the germline V gene are MDHEN and SYDVKM. Trimming cost V 5 bases and J 5 bases; bases outside gene matches: 17. CDR3 in amino acids: CASSGRGPSGSWHEQYF. CDR3 sequence (DNA): TGTGCCAGCAGTGGCAGGGGACCCAGCGGGAGCTGGCACGAGCAGTACTTC.

The chain combines TRBV13 with TRBJ2-7; TRBD1 might be the D (6 bases). The CDR3 length is 15 residues. Germline-derived CDR1 and CDR2 are PRHDT and FYEKMQ (reference sequence). V lost 3 bases and J 3 bases, leaving 15 bases between the germline ends. CDR3 bases: TGTGCCAGCAGCTTGAAGAACAGGGCACACTACGAGCAGTACTTC. Protein: CASSLKNRAHYEQYF. Combining the CDR3 with reference TRBV13 and TRBJ2-7 gives the whole variable domain AAGVIQSPRHLIKEKRETATLKCYPIPRHDTVYWYQQGPGQDPQFLISFYEKMQSDKGSIPDRFSAQQFSDYHSELNMSSLELGDSALYFCASSLKNRAHYEQYFGPGTRLTVT.

CDR3 sequence (DNA): TGTGCCAGCAGTTTAGCGATGGGGAGGGAGAAGGGACTAGCCGACAAAAAGTACAATGAGCAGTTCTTC. Residues: CASSLAMGREKGLADKKYNEQFF. The V call is TRBV28, the J call TRBJ2-1; 9 bases fit TRBD2. Germline CDR1 is MDHEN and CDR2 is SYDVKM. The CDR3 consists of 23 residues. V was pared by 2 bases and J by 4 bases, with 27 bases of the junction left unmatched.

This chain connects TRBV11-2 to TRBJ2-7; D is perhaps TRBD1 (5 bases). Germline CDR1 and CDR2: SGHAT and FQNNGV. The CDR3 consists of 13 residues. V lost 5 bases and J 1 base, leaving 9 bases between the germline ends. CDR3 DNA: TGTGCCAGCAGCCGACAGATATCCTACGAGCAGTACTTC. Translation gives CASSRQISYEQYF.

This rearrangement joins TRBV6-1 to TRBJ2-1; 10 nucleotides align to TRBD2. Trimming at V came to 1 base and at J to 8 bases, leaving 8 bases not matched to a gene. From germline, CDR1 is MNHNS and CDR2 SASEGT. The CDR3 runs to 16 residues. The CDR3 region has the DNA TGTGCCAGCAGTGAAGTCGGGTGGGGGACTAGCGATGAGCAGTTCTTC. It is translated as CASSEVGWGTSDEQFF.

This clone was found a few times. V and J are TRBV2 and TRBJ1-2, with no clear D. With 8 bases removed from V and 0 bases from J, the gap between germline ends came to 16 bases. CDR3 length: 15 residues. Germline V gives CDR1 SNHLY, CDR2 FYNNEI. CDR3 in DNA: TGTGCCAGCGGAAGTTCCCTCCGGGCTAACTATGGCTACACCTTC. Translating gives CASGSSLRANYGYTF. Filled out from reference TRBV2 and TRBJ1-2, the complete variable domain reads EPEVTQTPSHQVTQMGQEVILRCVPISNHLYFYWYRQILGQKVEFLVSFYNNEISEKSEIFDDQFSVERPDGSNFTLKIRSTKLEDSAMYFCASGSSLRANYGYTFGSGTRLTVV.

The V gene is TRBV6-1, the J gene TRBJ1-3; D unclear. The CDR3 sequence is 15 residues long. CDR1 is MNHNS, CDR2 SASEGT, per germline. V gave up 0 bases and J gave up 0 bases, with 6 bases separating them. CDR3 loop: CASSEAPGSGNTIYF. In nucleotides, the CDR3 is TGTGCCAGCAGTGAAGCCCCAGGCTCTGGAAACACCATATATTTT.

The gene calls are TRBV19 and TRBJ1-5; possibly TRBD1 for D (6 bases). Per the germline V gene, CDR1 is LNHDA and CDR2 is SQIVND (reference sequence). V lost 4 bases and J lost 2, with 6 bases in between. The CDR3 length is 13 residues. This chain's CDR3 is CASSRQGNQPQHF. The CDR3 DNA follows: TGTGCCAGTAGTAGACAGGGCAATCAGCCCCAGCATTTT.

Concerning this clone: This sample also contains other DNA sequences that code for the same CDR3. V gene TRBV6-5 combines with J gene TRBJ1-5; D gene uncertain. The germline gives CDR1 MNHEY, CDR2 SVGAGI. Between the trimmed V and J ends, which lost 7 bases and 4 bases, there was a span of 8 bases. The CDR3 has 12 amino acids. CDR3 protein: CASTDSNQPQHF. CDR3 bases: TGTGCCAGCACCGATTCTAATCAGCCCCAGCATTTT.

The CDR3 reads CASTPPGTSYEQYF. CDR3 in DNA: TGTGCCAGCACCCCCCCCGGGACATCCTACGAGCAGTACTTC. The V gene is TRBV6-5, the J gene TRBJ2-7; a weak D match, TRBD1 (6 bases). Trimming removed 7 bases at V and 1 base at J, with 14 bases between. Germline loops: CDR1 MNHEY, CDR2 SVGAGI. The CDR3 spans 14 residues.

This clone is medium-sized. The chain employs TRBV6-5 and TRBJ1-2; D gene uncertain. Germline CDR1 and CDR2: MNHEY and SVGAGI. The CDR3 contains 12 residues. V was trimmed by 5 bases and J by 8 bases, leaving 12 bases between them. CDR3 region: CASSLGEGGYTF. CDR3 bases: TGTGCCAGCAGTCTCGGTGAAGGAGGCTACACCTTC.

The chain employs TRBV19 and TRBJ1-4; the D is unclear. CDR3 length: 14 amino acids. V gave up 5 bases and J gave up 0 bases, with 7 bases separating them. Germline CDR1 LNHDA, CDR2 SQIVND (reference sequence). In DNA form, the CDR3 reads TGTGCCAGTAGTTCAGTAGCAACTAATGAAAAACTGTTTTTT. Encoded protein: CASSSVATNEKLFF.

The chain combines TRBV7-6 with TRBJ2-7, with D possibly TRBD2 on 6 matching bases. Germline assignment: CDR1 SGHVS and CDR2 FNYEAQ. Trimming cost V 5 bases and J 2 bases, with 19 bases left between them. The CDR3 sequence is 16 residues long. In DNA form, the CDR3 reads TGTGCCAGCAGCACAGAACCGGGACTTCAAACCTACGAGCAGTACTTC. It encodes CASSTEPGLQTYEQYF. The complete variable domain, with remaining parts taken from reference TRBV7-6 and TRBJ2-7, reads GAGVSQSPRYKVTKRGQDVALRCDPISGHVSLYWYRQALGQGPEFLTYFNYEAQQDKSGLPNDRFSAERPEGSISTLTIQRTEQRDSAMYRCASSTEPGLQTYEQYFGPGTRLTVT.

V and J are TRBV14 and TRBJ1-5; the D is unclear. The CDR3 spans 13 residues. From germline, CDR1 is SGHDN and CDR2 FVKESK. V was trimmed by 4 bases and J by 0 bases, leaving 4 bases between them. The CDR3 is CASSRDSNQPQHF. CDR3 in DNA: TGTGCCAGCAGCCGGGATAGCAATCAGCCCCAGCATTTT.

This sequence joins TRBV14 and TRBJ2-5, with D possibly TRBD1 on 5 matching bases. This CDR3 is 17 amino acids long. Germline loops: CDR1 SGHDN, CDR2 FVKESK. V lost 1 base to trimming and J lost 1 base, with 16 bases between them. The CDR3 loop is CASSQVPKGAVQETQYF. The CDR3 DNA is TGTGCCAGCAGCCAAGTTCCCAAAGGGGCAGTCCAAGAGACCCAGTACTTC.

The chain combines TRBV28 with TRBJ2-7; D not certain. The CDR3 is 12 residues long. V was clipped by 3 bases and J by 6 bases, with 9 bases between them. CDR1 and CDR2 (germline): MDHEN, SYDVKM. CDR3 coding DNA: TGTGCCAGCAGTTTTGTTGGATTCGAGCAGTACTTC. The encoded protein is CASSFVGFEQYF. The full variable domain, its missing parts supplied by reference TRBV28 and TRBJ2-7, is DVKVTQSSRYLVKRTGEKVFLECVQDMDHENMFWYRQDPGLGLRLIYFSYDVKMKEKGDIPEGYSVSREKKERFSLILESASTNQTSMYLCASSFVGFEQYFGPGTRLTVT.